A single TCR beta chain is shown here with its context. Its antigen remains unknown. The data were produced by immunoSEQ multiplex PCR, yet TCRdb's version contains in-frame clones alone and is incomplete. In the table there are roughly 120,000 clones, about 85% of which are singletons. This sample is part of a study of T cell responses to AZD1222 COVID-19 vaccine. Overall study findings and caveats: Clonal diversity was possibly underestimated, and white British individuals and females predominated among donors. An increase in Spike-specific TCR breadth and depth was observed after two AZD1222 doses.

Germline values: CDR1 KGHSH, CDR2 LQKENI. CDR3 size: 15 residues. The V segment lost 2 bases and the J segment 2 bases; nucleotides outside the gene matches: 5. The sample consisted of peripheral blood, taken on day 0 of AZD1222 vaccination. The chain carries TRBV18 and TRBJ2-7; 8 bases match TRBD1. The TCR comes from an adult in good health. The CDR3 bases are TGTGCCAGCTCACCAAATAGACAGGGGACCTACGAGCAGTACTTC. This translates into CASSPNRQGTYEQYF.